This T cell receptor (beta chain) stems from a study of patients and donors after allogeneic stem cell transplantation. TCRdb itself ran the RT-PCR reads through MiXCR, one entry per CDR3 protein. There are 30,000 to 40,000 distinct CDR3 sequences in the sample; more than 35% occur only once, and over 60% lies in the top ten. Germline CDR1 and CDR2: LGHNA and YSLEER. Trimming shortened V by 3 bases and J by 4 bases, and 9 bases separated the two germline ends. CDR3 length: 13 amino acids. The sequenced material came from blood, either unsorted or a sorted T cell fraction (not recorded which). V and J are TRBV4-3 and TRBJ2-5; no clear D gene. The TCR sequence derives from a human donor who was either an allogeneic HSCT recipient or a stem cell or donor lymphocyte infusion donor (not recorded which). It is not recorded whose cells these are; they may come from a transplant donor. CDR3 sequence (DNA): TGCGCCAGCAGCCAGTGGAACTCAGAGACCCAGTACTTC. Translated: CASSQWNSETQYF.